This T cell receptor beta chain is drawn from a study of blood T cell repertoires in COVID-19. Recruitment covered roughly 24 US areas and drew participants whose ages spanned roughly 18 to 90 years. The table came from immunoSEQ multiplex PCR; TCRdb's copy has only in-frame clones and leaves some out. This sample has 160,000 or so clones; more than 75% occur once, and the top ten carry around 7%. The sequencing sample was made of PBMCs or T cells enriched from blood (not recorded which). This receptor was taken from a woman aged 50 to 60 who had recovered from COVID-19.

CDR3 nucleotides: TGTGCCAGCAGTTTTACAGGCTTCCTTGGCTACACCTTC. Translating it yields CASSFTGFLGYTF. The chain uses TRBV12-3 or TRBV12-4 and TRBJ1-2; D might be TRBD1 (5 bases). This CDR3 is built from 13 residues. V was shortened by 3 bases and J by 7 bases, with 12 bases between the two germline ends.